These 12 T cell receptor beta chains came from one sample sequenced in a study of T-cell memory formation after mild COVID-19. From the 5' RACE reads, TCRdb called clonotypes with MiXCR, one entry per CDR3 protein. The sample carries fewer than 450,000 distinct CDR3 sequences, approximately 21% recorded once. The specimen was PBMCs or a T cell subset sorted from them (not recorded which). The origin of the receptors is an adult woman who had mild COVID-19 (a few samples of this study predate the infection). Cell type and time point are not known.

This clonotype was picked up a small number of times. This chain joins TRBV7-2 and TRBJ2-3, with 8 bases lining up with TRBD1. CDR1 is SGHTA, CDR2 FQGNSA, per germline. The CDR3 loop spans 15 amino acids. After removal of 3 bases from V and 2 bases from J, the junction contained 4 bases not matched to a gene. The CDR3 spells CASSLDRATTDTQYF. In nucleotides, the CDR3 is TGTGCCAGCAGCTTGGACAGGGCCACCACAGATACGCAGTATTTT.

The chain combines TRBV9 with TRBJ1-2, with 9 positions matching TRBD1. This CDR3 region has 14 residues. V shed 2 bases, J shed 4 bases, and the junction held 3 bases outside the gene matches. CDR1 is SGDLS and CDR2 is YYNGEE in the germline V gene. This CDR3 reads CASSVTDRGYGYTF. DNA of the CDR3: TGTGCCAGCAGCGTCACGGACAGGGGCTATGGCTACACCTTC.

The CDR3 spells CASSSPGWVGEAFF. The CDR3 coding sequence is TGTGCCAGCAGTTCTCCGGGTTGGGTGGGGGAAGCTTTCTTT. The V gene is TRBV25-1, the J gene TRBJ1-1; D ambiguous. The CDR3 spans 14 residues. In germline, CDR1 is MGHDK, CDR2 SYGVNS. The germline V and J ends were trimmed by 5 bases and 8 bases, with 18 bases remaining between them.

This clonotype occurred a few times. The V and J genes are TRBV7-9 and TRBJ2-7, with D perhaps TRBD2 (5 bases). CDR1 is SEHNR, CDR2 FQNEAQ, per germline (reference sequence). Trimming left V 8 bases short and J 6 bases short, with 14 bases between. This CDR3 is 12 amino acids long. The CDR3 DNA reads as TGTGCCAGCGAAGCAGGACTGGCCGAGCAGTACTTC. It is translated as CASEAGLAEQYF.

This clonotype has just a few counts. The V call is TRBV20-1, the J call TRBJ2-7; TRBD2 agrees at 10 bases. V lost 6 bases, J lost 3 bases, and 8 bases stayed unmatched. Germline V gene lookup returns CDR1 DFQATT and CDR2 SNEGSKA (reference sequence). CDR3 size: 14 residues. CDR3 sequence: CSATGTSAGYEQYF. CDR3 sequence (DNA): TGCAGTGCAACCGGGACTAGCGCCGGCTACGAGCAGTACTTC.

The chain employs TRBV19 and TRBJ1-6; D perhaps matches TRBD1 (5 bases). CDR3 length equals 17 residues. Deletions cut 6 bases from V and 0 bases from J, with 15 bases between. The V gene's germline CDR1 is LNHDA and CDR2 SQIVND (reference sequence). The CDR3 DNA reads TGTGCCAGTAGAGACGGGAGGGGTGCCTCCTATAATTCACCCCTCCACTTT. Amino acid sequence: CASRDGRGASYNSPLHF. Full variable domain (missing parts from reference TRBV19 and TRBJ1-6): DGGITQSPKYLFRKEGQNVTLSCEQNLNHDAMYWYRQDPGQGLRLIYYSQIVNDFQKGDIAEGYSVSREKKESFPLTVTSAQKNPTAFYLCASRDGRGASYNSPLHFGNGTRLTVT.

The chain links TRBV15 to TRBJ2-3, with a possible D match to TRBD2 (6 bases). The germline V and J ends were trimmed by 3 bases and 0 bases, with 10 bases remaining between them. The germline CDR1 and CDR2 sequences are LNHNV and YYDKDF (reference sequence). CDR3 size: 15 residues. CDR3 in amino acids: CATSSRDFSTDTQYF. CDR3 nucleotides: TGTGCCACCAGCAGCCGGGACTTCAGCACAGATACGCAGTATTTT. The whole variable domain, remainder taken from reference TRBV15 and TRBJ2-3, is DAMVIQNPRYQVTQFGKPVTLSCSQTLNHNVMYWYQQKSSQAPKLLFHYYDKDFNNEADTPDNFQSRRPNTSFCFLDIRSPGLGDTAMYLCATSSRDFSTDTQYFGPGTRLTVL.

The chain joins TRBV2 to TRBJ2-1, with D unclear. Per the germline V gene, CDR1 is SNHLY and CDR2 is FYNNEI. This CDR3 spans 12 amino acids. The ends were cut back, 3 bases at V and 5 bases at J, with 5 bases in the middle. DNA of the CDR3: TGTGCCAGCAGTGACGCCGACAATGAGCAGTTCTTC. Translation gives CASSDADNEQFF.

In nucleotides, the CDR3 is TGCAGCGTTCGACAAGGATATGGCTACACCTTC. Translated: CSVRQGYGYTF. The chain joins TRBV29-1 to TRBJ1-2; D ambiguous. V lost 5 bases to trimming and J lost 5 bases, with 9 bases between them. The CDR3 loop spans 11 amino acids. The germline V gene has CDR1 SQVTM and CDR2 ANQGSEA.

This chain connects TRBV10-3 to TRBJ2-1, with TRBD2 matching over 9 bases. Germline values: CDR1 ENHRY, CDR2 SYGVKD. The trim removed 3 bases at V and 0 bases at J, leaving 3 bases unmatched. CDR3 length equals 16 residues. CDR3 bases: TGTGCCATCAGTGAATTTAGCGGGAGCTCCTACAATGAGCAGTTCTTC. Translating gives CAISEFSGSSYNEQFF.

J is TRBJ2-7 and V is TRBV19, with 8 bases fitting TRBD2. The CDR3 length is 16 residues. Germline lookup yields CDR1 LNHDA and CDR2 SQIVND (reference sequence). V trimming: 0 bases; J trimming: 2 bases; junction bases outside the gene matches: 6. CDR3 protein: CASSIDQREPPYEQYF. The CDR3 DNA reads TGTGCCAGTAGTATAGACCAGCGGGAGCCACCCTACGAGCAGTACTTC. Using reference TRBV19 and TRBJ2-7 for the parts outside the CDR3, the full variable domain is DGGITQSPKYLFRKEGQNVTLSCEQNLNHDAMYWYRQDPGQGLRLIYYSQIVNDFQKGDIAEGYSVSREKKESFPLTVTSAQKNPTAFYLCASSIDQREPPYEQYFGPGTRLTVT.

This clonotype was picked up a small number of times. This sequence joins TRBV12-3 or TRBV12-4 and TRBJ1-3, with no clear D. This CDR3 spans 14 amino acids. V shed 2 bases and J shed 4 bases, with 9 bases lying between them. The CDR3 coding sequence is TGTGCCAGCAGTTTAAGCAGTGGAGGAAACACCATATATTTT. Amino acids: CASSLSSGGNTIYF.